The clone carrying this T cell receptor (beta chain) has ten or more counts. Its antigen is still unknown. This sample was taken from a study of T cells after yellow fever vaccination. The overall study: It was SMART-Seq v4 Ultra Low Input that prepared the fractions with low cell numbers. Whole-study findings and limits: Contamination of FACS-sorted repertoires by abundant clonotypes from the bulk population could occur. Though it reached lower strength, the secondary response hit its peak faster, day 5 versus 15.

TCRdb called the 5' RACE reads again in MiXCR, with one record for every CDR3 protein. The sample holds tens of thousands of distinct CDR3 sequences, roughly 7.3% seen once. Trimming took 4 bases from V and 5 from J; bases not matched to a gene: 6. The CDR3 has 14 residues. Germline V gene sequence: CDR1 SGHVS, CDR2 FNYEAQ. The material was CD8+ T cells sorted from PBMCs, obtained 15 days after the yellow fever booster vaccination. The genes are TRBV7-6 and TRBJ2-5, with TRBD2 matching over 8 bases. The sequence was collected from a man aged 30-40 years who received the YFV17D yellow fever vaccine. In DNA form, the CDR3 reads TGTGCCAGCAGCTATACAGCGGGAGTGGAGACCCAGTACTTC. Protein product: CASSYTAGVETQYF.